Listed here are 19 T cell receptor beta chains from one sample, sequenced in a study of shared clonotypes between healthy human individuals. Generated by immunoSEQ multiplex PCR, the TCRdb table keeps only in-frame clones and is missing some. The sample carries 1.5 million to 2.5 million clones, over 85% recorded once. Terminally differentiated effector memory CD45RA+ cells were excluded by CCR7 positive selection of CD45RO-negative cells. The sequenced sample was naive CD8+ T cells sorted from blood. The receptor source for this set is a young man in good health.

The chain has TRBV19 and TRBJ2-1, with unresolved D. The V end was cut by 3 bases, the J end by 7 bases, with 16 bases between. CDR3 length equals 15 residues. The germline gives CDR1 LNHDA, CDR2 SQIVND (reference sequence). CDR3 in amino acids: CASSIRTKPINEQFF. Written as DNA, the CDR3 is TGTGCCAGTAGTATTCGTACAAAGCCCATTAATGAGCAGTTCTTC.

This rearrangement joins TRBV6-1 to TRBJ1-3, with D possibly matching TRBD1 (5 bases). The CDR3 length is 14 residues. The germline V and J ends were trimmed by 3 bases and 3 bases, with 9 bases remaining between them. CDR1 is MNHNS and CDR2 is SASEGT in the germline V gene. The CDR3 sequence is CASSESRVGNTIYF. The DNA of the CDR3 is TGTGCCAGCAGTGAGTCCAGGGTTGGAAACACCATATATTTT.

The chain couples TRBV4-3 to TRBJ2-3, with 9 bases lining up with TRBD1. Per germline, CDR1 LGHNA and CDR2 YSLEER. V shed 4 bases, J shed 2 bases, and the junction held 10 bases outside the gene matches. The length of the CDR3 is 17 residues. CDR3 nucleotides: TGCGCCAGCAGCCTGCAATCCGGGACAGGGATCACAGATACGCAGTATTTT. It codes for CASSLQSGTGITDTQYF.

V gene TRBV14 combines with J gene TRBJ2-3; 10 positions match TRBD2. The V gene end was trimmed by 1 base and the J gene end by 3 bases; junction bases not matched to a gene: 4. This CDR3 contains 16 residues. From germline, CDR1 is SGHDN and CDR2 FVKESK. As DNA, the CDR3 is TGTGCCAGCAGCCAAGGGACTAGCGGTAGGACAGATACGCAGTATTTT. This sequence encodes CASSQGTSGRTDTQYF.

The V and J genes are TRBV25-1 and TRBJ2-7, with D possibly TRBD1 on 6 matching bases. The CDR3 spans 14 residues. Germline V gene lookup returns CDR1 MGHDK and CDR2 SYGVNS. Trimming removed 3 bases from V and 5 bases from J, with 14 bases in between. DNA for the CDR3: TGTGCCAGCAGTGACAGGGGTTTCAGCCACGAGCAGTACTTC. Translating gives CASSDRGFSHEQYF.

The chain combines TRBV7-8 with TRBJ1-3, with D uncertain. CDR3 size: 18 residues. Germline CDR1 is SGHVS and CDR2 is FQNEAQ. The germline V and J ends were trimmed by 1 base and 2 bases, with 18 bases remaining between them. CDR3 region: CASSLGLAAYPAGNTIYF. In DNA form, the CDR3 reads TGTGCCAGCAGCTTAGGACTAGCAGCTTACCCCGCTGGAAACACCATATATTTT.

CDR3 nucleotides: TGTGCCAGCAGCGGACCCGGGACAGAAGAGACCCAGTACTTC. Translated: CASSGPGTEETQYF. The chain carries TRBV7-9 and TRBJ2-5; 7 bases fit TRBD1. Germline V gene data show CDR1 as SEHNR and CDR2 as FQNEAQ (reference sequence). The length of the CDR3 is 14 residues. Trimming removed 5 bases from V and 3 bases from J; junction bases left unmatched: 6.

This chain connects TRBV13 to TRBJ2-7, with D unresolved. The ends were cut back, 4 bases at V and 0 bases at J, with 16 bases in the middle. The CDR3 is 16 amino acids. Germline values: CDR1 PRHDT, CDR2 FYEKMQ (reference sequence). This chain's CDR3 is CASSSVRLMSSYEQYF. The CDR3 bases are TGTGCCAGCAGCTCCGTGCGGCTAATGAGCTCCTACGAGCAGTACTTC.

The chain combines TRBV7-9 with TRBJ2-7; no clear D. CDR1 SEHNR and CDR2 FQNEAQ come from the germline V gene (reference sequence). The CDR3 loop spans 12 amino acids. Between the trimmed V and J ends, which lost 5 bases and 4 bases, there was a span of 9 bases. The CDR3 coding sequence is TGTGCCAGCAGCCTACGACTTTACGAGCAGTACTTC. It translates to CASSLRLYEQYF.

The rearrangement uses TRBV28 and TRBJ2-4; either TRBD1 or TRBD2 may supply D (6 bases each). This CDR3 is 13 amino acids long. V was shortened by 2 bases and J by 8 bases, with 10 bases between the two germline ends. The germline V gene has CDR1 MDHEN and CDR2 SYDVKM. The CDR3 DNA is TGTGCCAGCAGTTTAAGGGGGGCAGACATTCAGTACTTC. This encodes CASSLRGADIQYF.

This clone was counted a single time. The chain couples TRBV9 to TRBJ2-1; a possible D gene is TRBD2 (5 bases). V was shortened by 4 bases and J by 7 bases, with 12 bases between the two germline ends. The CDR3 sequence is 13 residues long. Germline CDR1 reads SGDLS; CDR2 reads YYNGEE. CDR3 protein: CASSPSEGNEQFF. In nucleotides, the CDR3 is TGTGCCAGCAGCCCTTCAGAGGGTAATGAGCAGTTCTTC.

The chain couples TRBV30 to TRBJ1-1, with 8 bases matching TRBD1. The germline V gene has CDR1 GTSNPN and CDR2 SVGIG (reference sequence). J was trimmed by 11 bases and V by 8 bases; bases with no gene match: 19. The CDR3 spans 14 residues. CDR3 region: CAGLTGDYGKSAFF. CDR3 nucleotide sequence: TGTGCCGGCCTGACAGGGGATTATGGCAAATCGGCTTTCTTT.

V and J are TRBV29-1 and TRBJ2-5; TRBD2 aligns across 7 bases. The CDR3 is made up of 14 amino acids. Germline V lookup: CDR1 SQVTM, CDR2 ANQGSEA. V shed 5 bases and J 5 bases; nucleotides not matched to a gene: 11. The CDR3 is CSVPFTAGLETQYF. In DNA, the CDR3 is TGCAGCGTTCCTTTCACAGCGGGGTTGGAGACCCAGTACTTC.

V and J are TRBV9 and TRBJ1-4; D not resolved. The V gene's germline CDR1 is SGDLS and CDR2 YYNGEE. The CDR3 runs 15 residues. V dropped 4 bases and J dropped 0 bases, with 10 bases sitting between them. This CDR3 reads CASSKGGATNEKLFF. The CDR3 bases are TGTGCCAGCAGCAAGGGAGGAGCAACTAATGAAAAACTGTTTTTT.

This clone was found once. The same CDR3 can be traced to other DNA sequences in this sample. V is TRBV7-8 and J is TRBJ2-7; D is unclear. Germline CDR1 SGHVS, CDR2 FQNEAQ. The CDR3 has 12 amino acids. The germline V and J ends were trimmed by 1 base and 4 bases, with 5 bases remaining between them. This CDR3 is CASSLVGYEQYF. For the CDR3, the DNA is TGTGCCAGCAGCTTAGTCGGTTACGAGCAGTACTTC. The whole variable domain, filled in from reference TRBV7-8 and TRBJ2-7, reads GAGVSQSPRYKVAKRGQDVALRCDPISGHVSLFWYQQALGQGPEFLTYFQNEAQLDKSGLPSDRFFAERPEGSVSTLKIQRTQQEDSAVYLCASSLVGYEQYFGPGTRLTVT.

The chain combines TRBV28 with TRBJ1-4; D remains unclear. Germline loops: CDR1 MDHEN, CDR2 SYDVKM. V was clipped by 4 bases and J by 7 bases, with 4 bases between them. The length of the CDR3 is 11 residues. The CDR3 reads CASSYIEKLFF. The CDR3 coding sequence is TGTGCCAGCAGTTACATTGAAAAACTGTTTTTT.

This chain joins TRBV6-6 and TRBJ1-1; D uncertain. CDR1 is MNHNY, CDR2 SVGAGI, per germline (reference sequence). The CDR3 is made up of 10 amino acids. Trimming took 9 bases from V and 8 from J, leaving 10 bases between them. CDR3 nucleotides: TGTGCCAGTTGGGCTTTCGAAGCTTTCTTT. Protein product: CASWAFEAFF.

This sequence joins TRBV6-6 and TRBJ2-5; 11 bases agree with TRBD1. CDR3 length: 15 amino acids. The trim removed 4 bases at V and 4 bases at J, leaving 5 bases unmatched. CDR1 is MNHNY, CDR2 SVGAGI, per germline (reference sequence). CDR3 region: CASSWAGTGGETQYF. CDR3 DNA: TGTGCCAGCAGTTGGGCCGGGACAGGGGGAGAGACCCAGTACTTC.

The chain uses TRBV7-9 and TRBJ2-1, with TRBD2 identical over 7 bases. The ends lost 3 bases at V and 6 bases at J; junction bases unmatched: 5. Germline lookup yields CDR1 SEHNR and CDR2 FQNEAQ (reference sequence). There are 14 residues in the CDR3. The CDR3 reads CASSFTTGGNEQFF. The CDR3 region has the DNA TGTGCCAGCAGCTTTACGACGGGGGGCAATGAGCAGTTCTTC.